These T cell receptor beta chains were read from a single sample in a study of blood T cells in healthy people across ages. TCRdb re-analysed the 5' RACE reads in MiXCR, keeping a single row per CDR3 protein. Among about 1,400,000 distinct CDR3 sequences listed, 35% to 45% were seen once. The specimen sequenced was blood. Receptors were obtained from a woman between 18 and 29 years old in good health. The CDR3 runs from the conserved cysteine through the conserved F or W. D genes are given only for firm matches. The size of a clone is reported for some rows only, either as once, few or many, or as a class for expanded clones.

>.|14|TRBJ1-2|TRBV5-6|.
CASSPRTLDYGYTF
TGTGCCAGCAGCCCGCGGACACTTGACTATGGCTACACCTTC
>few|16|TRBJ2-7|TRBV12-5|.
CASGPTATSRSSFVYF
TGTGCTAGTGGCCCTACCGCAACTAGCCGGTCTTCGTTCGTGTACTTC
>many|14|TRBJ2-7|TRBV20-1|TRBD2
CSAREARESDEQYF
TGCAGTGCTAGAGAGGCGCGGGAGTCTGACGAGCAGTACTTC
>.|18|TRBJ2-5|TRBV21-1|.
CASSNRLRGDPYQETQYF
TGTGCCAGCAGCAACCGCCTTAGGGGGGACCCGTACCAAGAGACCCAGTACTTC
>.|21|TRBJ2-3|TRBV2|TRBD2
CASSEGPGLAGVMQLTDTQYF
TGTGCCAGCAGTGAGGGCCCGGGACTAGCGGGGGTAATGCAGTTGACAGATACGCAGTATTTT
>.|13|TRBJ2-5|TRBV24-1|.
CATRPSDQETQYF
TGTGCCACCAGACCTAGCGACCAAGAGACCCAGTACTTC
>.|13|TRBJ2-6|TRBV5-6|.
CAGRETGANVLTF
TGTGCCGGCAGGGAAACTGGGGCCAACGTCCTGACTTTC
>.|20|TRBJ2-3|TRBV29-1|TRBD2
CSVDTRLLKGLAGATDTQYF
TGCAGCGTTGACACTAGACTGCTGAAGGGACTAGCGGGAGCCACAGATACGCAGTATTTT
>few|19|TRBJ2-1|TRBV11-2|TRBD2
CASSLEVGSGTRSYNEQFF
TGTGCCAGCAGCTTAGAGGTGGGTAGCGGGACCCGCTCCTACAATGAGCAGTTCTTC
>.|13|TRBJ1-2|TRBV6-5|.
CASTSSPLGGYTF
TGTGCCAGCACTTCCAGCCCCTTGGGCGGCTACACCTTC
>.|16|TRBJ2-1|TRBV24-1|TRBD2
CATSDPGASGTDEQFF
TGTGCCACCAGTGACCCCGGGGCTAGCGGGACTGATGAGCAGTTCTTC
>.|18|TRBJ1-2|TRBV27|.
CACSRTTTGPSFHYGYTF
TGTGCCTGCAGTCGCACGACGACAGGTCCGTCTTTCCACTATGGCTACACCTTC
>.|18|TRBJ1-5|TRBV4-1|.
CASSHLWGVKGHGGPQHF
TGCGCCAGCAGCCATCTATGGGGGGTTAAGGGTCACGGGGGGCCCCAGCATTTT
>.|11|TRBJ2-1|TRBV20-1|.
CSAPGTFEQFF
TGCAGTGCTCCAGGGACTTTTGAGCAGTTCTTC
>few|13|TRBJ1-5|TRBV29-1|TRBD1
CSVDGQGNQPQHF
TGCAGCGTGGACGGACAGGGGAATCAGCCCCAGCATTTT
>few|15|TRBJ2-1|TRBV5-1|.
CASQKGGTEYNEQFF
TGCGCCAGCCAAAAGGGCGGGACAGAATACAATGAGCAGTTCTTC